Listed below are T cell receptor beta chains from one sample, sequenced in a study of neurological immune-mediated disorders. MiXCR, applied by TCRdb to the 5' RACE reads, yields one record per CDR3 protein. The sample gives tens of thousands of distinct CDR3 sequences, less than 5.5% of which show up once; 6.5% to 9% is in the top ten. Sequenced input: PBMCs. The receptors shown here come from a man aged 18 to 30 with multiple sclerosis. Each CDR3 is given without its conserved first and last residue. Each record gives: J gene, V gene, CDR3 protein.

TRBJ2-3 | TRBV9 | ASSNGQGTSDTQY
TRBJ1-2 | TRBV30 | AWKRTGEHYGYT
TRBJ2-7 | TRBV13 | ASSRLAGGLSEQY
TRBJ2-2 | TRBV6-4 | ASSLAGEHTGELF
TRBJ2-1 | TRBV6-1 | ASRLASYNEQF
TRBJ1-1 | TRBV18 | ASSPSQGTEAF
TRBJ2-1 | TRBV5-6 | ASSAAPLNNEQF
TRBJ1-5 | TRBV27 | ASSPGDRINQPQN
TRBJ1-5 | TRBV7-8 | ASSLVRGGKSQPQH
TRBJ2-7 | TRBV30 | AWSVGRVSEQY
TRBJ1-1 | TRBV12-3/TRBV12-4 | ASSLLGTEAF
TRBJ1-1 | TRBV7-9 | ASSLDMNTEAF
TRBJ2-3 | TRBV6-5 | ASSYTYRGDTQY
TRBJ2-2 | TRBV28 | ASSFGGGGFGTGELF
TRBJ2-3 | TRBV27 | ASSFEGPRGTDTQY
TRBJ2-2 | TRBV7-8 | ASSLDNTGELF
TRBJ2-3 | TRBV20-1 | SASDGGAGGTDTQY
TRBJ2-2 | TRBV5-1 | ASSSEQGPNTGELF